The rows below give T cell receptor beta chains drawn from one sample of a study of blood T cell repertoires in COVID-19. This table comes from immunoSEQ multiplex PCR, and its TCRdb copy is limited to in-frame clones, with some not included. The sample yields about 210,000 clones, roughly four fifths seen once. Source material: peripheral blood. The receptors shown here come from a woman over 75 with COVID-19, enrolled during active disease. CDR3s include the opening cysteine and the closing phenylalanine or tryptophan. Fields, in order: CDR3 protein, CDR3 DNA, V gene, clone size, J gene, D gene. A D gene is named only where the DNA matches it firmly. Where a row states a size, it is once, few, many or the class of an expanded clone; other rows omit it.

CASSHPVCNQPQHF | TGCGCCAGCAGTCATCCCGTGTGCAATCAGCCCCAGCATTTT | TRBV23-1 | . | TRBJ1-5 | .
CASSLVGAGTQYF | TGTGCCAGCAGCTTAGTTGGGGCGGGAACCCAGTACTTC | TRBV7-9 | . | TRBJ2-5 | .
CASSKGQGGPTGELFF | TGTGCCAGCAGCAAGGGACAGGGGGGACCAACCGGGGAGCTGTTTTTT | TRBV11-2 | . | TRBJ2-2 | TRBD1
CASSFSGSYNEQFF | TGTGCCAGCAGTTTCAGCGGGAGCTACAATGAGCAGTTCTTC | TRBV14 | . | TRBJ2-1 | TRBD2
CASSSAGLGLRGYTF | TGTGCCAGCAGCTCCGCGGGGCTGGGGCTTAGAGGCTACACCTTC | TRBV7-2 | . | TRBJ1-2 | .
CASSPGQGDFYGYTF | TGTGCCAGCAGCCCGGGACAGGGCGATTTCTATGGCTACACCTTC | TRBV14 | . | TRBJ1-2 | TRBD1
CASSSRQGETQYF | TGTGCCAGCAGTTCCCGACAGGGCGAGACCCAGTACTTC | TRBV27 | . | TRBJ2-5 | TRBD1
CASSAGLDYYEQYF | TGCGCCAGCAGCGCAGGGTTGGATTACTACGAGCAGTACTTC | TRBV5-1 | . | TRBJ2-7 | .
CASSVVRGITEAFF | TGTGCCAGCAGTGTGGTCAGGGGAATAACTGAAGCTTTCTTT | TRBV2 | . | TRBJ1-1 | .
CASSLGQGAEGYTF | TGCGCCAGCAGCCTCGGACAGGGGGCGGAGGGCTACACCTTC | TRBV4-1 | . | TRBJ1-2 | TRBD1
CASSLKWSTDTQYF | TGTGCCAGCAGCTTAAAGTGGAGTACAGATACGCAGTATTTT | TRBV7-8 | . | TRBJ2-3 | .
CASSRAENQPQHF | TGTGCCAGCTCACGGGCAGAGAATCAGCCCCAGCATTTT | TRBV18 | . | TRBJ1-5 | .
CASSIVGARTEAFF | TGTGCCAGTAGTATAGTAGGGGCGCGAACTGAAGCTTTCTTT | TRBV19 | . | TRBJ1-1 | .
CASFDPGGFDEQFF | TGCGCCAGCTTCGATCCGGGTGGATTCGATGAGCAGTTCTTC | TRBV5-1 | . | TRBJ2-1 | .
CASSTGTGRGGELFF | TGTGCCAGCTCAACCGGGACAGGGCGTGGCGGGGAGCTGTTTTTT | TRBV18 | . | TRBJ2-2 | TRBD1
CASSTRDRKVEQYF | TGTGCCAGCAGCACCCGGGACAGGAAAGTCGAGCAGTACTTC | TRBV21-1 | . | TRBJ2-7 | .
CASSKGQPPVDTEAFF | TGTGCCAGCAGCAAAGGACAGCCCCCAGTGGACACTGAAGCTTTCTTT | TRBV21-1 | . | TRBJ1-1 | .
CASSKEIGRAEQFF | TGTGCCAGCAGCAAAGAGATCGGCAGGGCCGAGCAGTTCTTC | TRBV21-1 | . | TRBJ2-1 | .
CASRPTGGTLHF | TGTGCCAGCAGACCTACAGGGGGCACCCTCCACTTT | TRBV28 | few | TRBJ1-6 | TRBD1
CASIKRDRDEAFF | TGTGCCAGCATCAAGCGGGACAGGGATGAAGCTTTCTTT | TRBV6-5 | . | TRBJ1-1 | TRBD1
CAISENREQYGYTF | TGTGCCATCAGTGAGAACAGGGAACAATATGGCTACACCTTC | TRBV10-3 | . | TRBJ1-2 | .
CASSLTSGSLQETQYF | TGTGCCAGCAGCTTAACTAGCGGGAGCCTCCAAGAGACCCAGTACTTC | TRBV7-2 | once | TRBJ2-5 | TRBD2
CASSSQGEKLFF | TGTGCCAGCAGCTCCCAGGGTGAAAAACTGTTTTTT | TRBV7-9 | . | TRBJ1-4 | .
CASSFGQMSGGQETQYF | TGCGCCAGCAGCTTTGGCCAAATGTCGGGAGGGCAAGAGACCCAGTACTTC | TRBV5-1 | . | TRBJ2-5 | TRBD2
CASSPTLLAGFTDTQYF | TGTGCCAGCAGCCCTACCCTATTAGCGGGTTTCACAGATACGCAGTATTTT | TRBV9 | . | TRBJ2-3 | TRBD2
CSASWAPNTGELFF | TGCAGTGCTAGTTGGGCACCCAACACCGGGGAGCTGTTTTTT | TRBV20-1 | . | TRBJ2-2 | .
CASSVAGGIKNEQFF | TGTGCCAGCAGCGTAGCGGGAGGCATCAAGAATGAGCAGTTCTTC | TRBV7-9 | . | TRBJ2-1 | TRBD2
CASSFAEVTDTQYF | TGCGCCAGCAGCTTCGCGGAAGTCACAGATACGCAGTATTTT | TRBV5-1 | once | TRBJ2-3 | .
CASSPRQGAQYF | TGTGCCAGCAGCCCGAGACAGGGAGCGCAGTATTTT | TRBV7-8 | . | TRBJ2-3 | TRBD1
CASSSRLLAGDSEQFF | TGTGCCAGCAGTTCCCGCCTACTAGCGGGAGATAGTGAGCAGTTCTTC | TRBV6-2/TRBV6-3 | . | TRBJ2-1 | TRBD2
CASSQGRQGYEKLFF | TGCGCCAGCAGCCAAGGGAGACAGGGTTACGAAAAACTGTTTTTT | TRBV4-1 | . | TRBJ1-4 | TRBD1
CAISERGSRDQPQHF | TGTGCCATCAGTGAGAGGGGGTCAAGGGATCAGCCCCAGCATTTT | TRBV10-3 | . | TRBJ1-5 | .
CASSRTGIGYGYTF | TGTGCCAGCAGTCGGACAGGGATAGGCTATGGCTACACCTTC | TRBV2 | . | TRBJ1-2 | TRBD1
CASRTGGGSTEAFF | TGTGCCAGCAGGACGGGAGGGGGGAGCACTGAAGCTTTCTTT | TRBV7-8 | . | TRBJ1-1 | .
CASSRAGRTEAFF | TGTGCCAGCAGCCGGGCGGGGAGGACTGAAGCTTTCTTT | TRBV7-6 | . | TRBJ1-1 | .
CASRAGTGKAFF | TGTGCCAGCAGAGCCGGGACAGGAAAAGCTTTCTTT | TRBV2 | . | TRBJ1-1 | TRBD1
CAISDPQGSEAGANVLTF | TGTGCCATCAGTGATCCCCAGGGTAGTGAAGCTGGGGCCAACGTCCTGACTTTC | TRBV10-3 | once | TRBJ2-6 | .
CASSPDRGNYGYTF | TGTGCCAGCAGCCCAGACAGGGGGAACTATGGCTACACCTTC | TRBV27 | . | TRBJ1-2 | TRBD1
CSASGSPGF | TGCAGTGCTTCCGGGTCCCCGGGTTTT | TRBV20-1 | . | TRBJ1-5 | .
CASRQQGNSYEQYF | TGTGCCAGCAGGCAACAGGGTAACAGCTACGAGCAGTACTTC | TRBV2 | many | TRBJ2-7 | .
CSVEDPLLMNTGELFF | TGCAGCGTTGAAGATCCCCTACTCATGAACACCGGGGAGCTGTTTTTT | TRBV29-1 | . | TRBJ2-2 | .
CASRSRGQNIQYF | TGTGCCAGCCGATCCAGGGGGCAAAACATTCAGTACTTC | TRBV2 | . | TRBJ2-4 | TRBD1
CASSLPQGQGNTIYF | TGTGCCAGCAGCTTGCCACAGGGCCAGGGAAACACCATATATTTT | TRBV7-6 | . | TRBJ1-3 | .
CASSLVSEAFF | TGTGCCAGCAGCTTAGTATCTGAAGCTTTCTTT | TRBV11-2 | . | TRBJ1-1 | .
CASRIQGNTEAFF | TGTGCCAGCCGTATTCAGGGGAACACTGAAGCTTTCTTT | TRBV2 | . | TRBJ1-1 | .
CASSFPGRASYNEQFF | TGTGCCAGCAGTTTTCCGGGGAGGGCGTCCTACAATGAGCAGTTCTTC | TRBV28 | . | TRBJ2-1 | TRBD2